The rows below give T cell receptor beta chains drawn from one sample of a study of healthy donors' naive CD4 and CD8 T cells. One entry per CDR3 protein results from TCRdb running MiXCR on the reads. The table has approximately 200,000 distinct CDR3 sequences, about 70% seen once. Sample: naive CD4+ and CD8+ T cells sorted from blood, pooled from several donors. The receptors shown here come from a pool of human donors in good health; the sample pools cells from several healthy donors. The CDR3 runs from the conserved cysteine through the conserved F or W. D genes are given only for firm matches. The size entry is marked missing in some rows and otherwise reads once, few, many or a size class.

size,J,D,V,CDR3,DNA
NA,TRBJ2-7,TRBD2,TRBV19,CASSIGTSGPSYEQYF,TGTGCCAGTAGTATCGGGACTAGCGGGCCCTCCTACGAGCAGTACTTC
few,TRBJ1-1,NA,TRBV5-4,CASSTDSSMNTEAFF,TGTGCCAGCAGCACGGACAGCTCCATGAACACTGAAGCTTTCTTT
NA,TRBJ2-7,TRBD1,TRBV30,CAWKRGTGATYEQYF,TGTGCCTGGAAGCGTGGGACAGGGGCCACCTACGAGCAGTACTTC
NA,TRBJ2-7,NA,TRBV30,CAWDSSYSYEQYF,TGTGCCTGGGACAGTTCCTACTCCTACGAGCAGTACTTC
NA,TRBJ1-5,NA,TRBV6-5,CASSPAGDNQPQHF,TGTGCCAGCAGCCCAGCAGGGGACAATCAGCCCCAGCATTTT
NA,TRBJ1-1,NA,TRBV20-1,CSARAYGLNTEAFF,TGCAGTGCTAGAGCCTACGGGCTGAACACTGAAGCTTTCTTT
NA,TRBJ2-7,NA,TRBV11-2,CASSPTGGGYVYEQYF,TGTGCCAGCAGCCCTACTGGAGGGGGGTACGTCTACGAGCAGTACTTC
few,TRBJ1-2,NA,TRBV29-1,CSVGGPKRHGYTF,TGCAGCGTTGGCGGCCCCAAGCGTCATGGCTACACCTTC
NA,TRBJ2-7,TRBD2,TRBV28,CASSFGASGRNEQYF,TGTGCCAGCAGTTTCGGGGCTAGCGGGAGAAACGAGCAGTACTTC
NA,TRBJ1-1,NA,TRBV19,CASSPASGRGFEAFF,TGTGCCAGTAGTCCTGCGTCAGGGAGAGGGTTTGAAGCTTTCTTT
NA,TRBJ2-7,NA,TRBV11-1,CASSPTGNYEQYF,TGTGCCAGCAGCCCCACTGGAAACTACGAGCAGTACTTC
NA,TRBJ1-1,TRBD1,TRBV18,CASSITGANTEAFF,TGTGCCAGCTCAATTACAGGGGCGAACACTGAAGCTTTCTTT
NA,TRBJ2-5,NA,TRBV29-1,CSVEARATVGETQYF,TGCAGCGTTGAAGCCAGAGCGACAGTTGGGGAGACCCAGTACTTC
NA,TRBJ1-2,NA,TRBV20-1,CSAPPSGHGNYGYTF,TGCAGTGCTCCCCCCTCGGGGCATGGTAACTATGGCTACACCTTC
NA,TRBJ1-2,NA,TRBV29-1,CSVVAGYTF,TGCAGCGTTGTGGCCGGCTACACCTTC
NA,TRBJ1-2,NA,TRBV29-1,CSVPGRLNYGYTF,TGCAGCGTACCGGGACGCCTTAACTATGGCTACACCTTC
few,TRBJ1-1,TRBD1,TRBV19,CASSPTGGLNTEAFF,TGTGCCAGTAGTCCGACAGGGGGATTGAACACTGAAGCTTTCTTT
NA,TRBJ2-5,NA,TRBV5-6,CASSLLVLQETQYF,TGTGCCAGCAGCTTGTTAGTCTTACAAGAGACCCAGTACTTC
NA,TRBJ2-1,TRBD1,TRBV11-2,CASSSTGTSYNEQFF,TGTGCCAGCAGCTCGACAGGGACCTCCTACAATGAGCAGTTCTTC
few,TRBJ2-7,NA,TRBV29-1,CSVQGAGRGEQYF,TGCAGCGTTCAGGGTGCCGGCCGGGGCGAGCAGTACTTC
NA,TRBJ2-7,NA,TRBV30,CAWSAGGLTYEQYF,TGTGCCTGGAGTGCTGGGGGCCTTACCTACGAGCAGTACTTC
NA,TRBJ2-3,NA,TRBV15,CATRDPMGDTQYF,TGTGCCACCAGGGACCCGATGGGGGATACGCAGTATTTT
once,TRBJ1-6,NA,TRBV5-4,CASSLYTGRYYNSPLHF,TGTGCCAGCAGCTTGTATACGGGACGATACTATAATTCACCCCTCCACTTT
medium-sized,TRBJ2-5,NA,TRBV24-1,CATQAPDLQETQYF,TGTGCCACCCAGGCACCGGACCTTCAAGAGACCCAGTACTTC
NA,TRBJ2-7,NA,TRBV11-2,CASSLDPQGSYEQYF,TGTGCCAGCAGCTTAGACCCACAGGGATCCTACGAGCAGTACTTC
NA,TRBJ2-5,TRBD1,TRBV5-1,CASSGGQVQETQYF,TGCGCCAGCAGCGGAGGACAGGTCCAAGAGACCCAGTACTTC
NA,TRBJ2-5,NA,TRBV5-4,CASSLEGPQDQYF,TGTGCCAGCAGCTTGGAGGGACCCCAAGACCAGTACTTC
few,TRBJ2-1,TRBD2,TRBV29-1,CSVELAGAYNEQFF,TGCAGCGTTGAATTGGCGGGGGCCTACAATGAGCAGTTCTTC
NA,TRBJ1-2,NA,TRBV30,CAWSILYGYTF,TGTGCCTGGAGTATCCTTTATGGCTACACCTTC
NA,TRBJ2-1,TRBD2,TRBV20-1,CSAKTSGISYNEQFF,TGCAGTGCTAAAACTAGCGGGATTTCTTACAATGAGCAGTTCTTC
few,TRBJ1-2,TRBD1,TRBV6-2/TRBV6-3,CASSYPDRTNYGYTF,TGTGCCAGCAGTTACCCGGACAGGACTAACTATGGCTACACCTTC
NA,TRBJ1-6,NA,TRBV12-3/TRBV12-4,CASTLQLRESSYNSPLHF,TGTGCCAGCACCCTCCAGCTTAGAGAGAGCTCCTATAATTCACCCCTCCACTTT
NA,TRBJ2-2,NA,TRBV30,CALWVTGELSF,TGTGCCCTCTGGGTAACCGGGGAGCTGTCTTTT
NA,TRBJ2-2,NA,TRBV15,CATSRLAGFREITGELFF,TGTGCCACCAGCAGACTGGCTGGGTTCAGGGAGATCACCGGGGAGCTGTTTTTT
NA,TRBJ2-3,TRBD2,TRBV19,CASTPTSGRQDTQYF,TGTGCCAGTACCCCCACTAGCGGGAGGCAAGATACGCAGTATTTT
NA,TRBJ2-5,NA,TRBV27,CASSLNPFVGQSTETQYF,TGTGCCAGCAGCTTAAACCCCTTCGTAGGACAGAGTACAGAGACCCAGTACTTC
NA,TRBJ1-1,TRBD1,TRBV6-5,CASSWDSQNTEAFF,TGTGCCAGCAGCTGGGACAGCCAGAACACTGAAGCTTTCTTT
NA,TRBJ2-5,NA,TRBV11-2,CASSFRGRKETQYF,TGTGCCAGCAGCTTTCGAGGACGGAAAGAGACCCAGTACTTC
NA,TRBJ1-4,NA,TRBV19,CASTEDEKLFF,TGTGCCAGTACCGAAGATGAAAAACTGTTTTTT
NA,TRBJ2-1,NA,TRBV29-1,CSVDGIPSYNEQFF,TGCAGCGTTGACGGGATCCCCTCCTACAATGAGCAGTTCTTC
NA,TRBJ2-1,NA,TRBV19,CASSIDRDYEQFF,TGTGCCAGTAGTATAGACAGGGACTATGAGCAGTTCTTC
once,TRBJ1-1,NA,TRBV20-1,CSANHRRREALNDEAFF,TGCAGTGCTAATCATCGAAGACGCGAGGCTTTGAACGATGAAGCTTTCTTT
NA,TRBJ2-3,TRBD2,TRBV29-1,CSVGSTSGTTDTQYF,TGCAGCGTTGGTTCGACTAGCGGGACGACAGATACGCAGTATTTT
NA,TRBJ1-2,TRBD1,TRBV29-1,CSVATGQEYGYTF,TGCAGTGTCGCTACAGGACAGGAGTATGGCTACACCTTC
few,TRBJ1-5,NA,TRBV15,CATSRDLGGNQPQHF,TGTGCCACCAGCAGAGATTTGGGGGGCAATCAGCCCCAGCATTTT
NA,TRBJ2-5,TRBD2,TRBV20-1,CSSWGSGGQETQYF,TGCAGTTCCTGGGGTAGCGGGGGCCAAGAGACCCAGTACTTC
NA,TRBJ2-3,NA,TRBV29-1,CSVEIVASTDTQYF,TGCAGCGTTGAGATTGTCGCTAGCACAGATACGCAGTATTTT
few,TRBJ1-6,NA,TRBV5-6,CASSFTGISPLHF,TGTGCCAGCAGCTTCACGGGAATTTCACCCCTCCACTTT
NA,TRBJ1-5,TRBD1,TRBV30,CAWSTGQGVGQPQHF,TGTGCCTGGTCGACCGGGCAGGGGGTTGGTCAGCCCCAGCATTTT
NA,TRBJ2-7,TRBD2,TRBV27,CASSFQPSGSGYEQYF,TGTGCCAGCAGCTTCCAACCTAGCGGGAGTGGCTACGAGCAGTACTTC
NA,TRBJ2-7,NA,TRBV11-2,CASSLGQGGSEQYF,TGTGCCAGCAGCTTAGGACAGGGAGGTAGCGAGCAGTACTTC
NA,TRBJ1-5,TRBD1,TRBV12-3/TRBV12-4,CASSLGGGDNQPQHF,TGTGCCAGCAGTTTGGGAGGGGGCGACAATCAGCCCCAGCATTTT
few,TRBJ2-5,NA,TRBV29-1,CSLLTGALGTQYF,TGCAGCTTACTTACCGGGGCCCTGGGGACCCAGTACTTC
NA,TRBJ2-7,TRBD1,TRBV12-3/TRBV12-4,CASSAQGREQYF,TGTGCCAGCAGCGCACAGGGGCGCGAGCAGTACTTC
NA,TRBJ2-3,NA,TRBV12-3/TRBV12-4,CASGTPSTDTQYF,TGTGCCAGCGGGACACCCAGCACAGATACGCAGTATTTT